This T cell receptor (beta chain) was obtained from a study of shared T cell receptors in the human thymus. The CDR3 contains 16 residues. The V gene's germline CDR1 is SGHRS and CDR2 YFSETQ. Unmatched junction bases numbered 9, after V lost 3 bases and J lost 3 bases. Using immunoSEQ multiplex PCR, the repertoire was profiled, and TCRdb retains in-frame clones only, with some absent. This sample yields about 660,000 clones, of which more than 70% are seen a single time; more than 0.009% belongs to the top ten. These data also formed part of another study, on human thymus T cells. This second report adds: Donation was from healthy Finnish infants who were having corrective surgery that addressed congenital heart defects. Thymic material originated from resections removed in the course of corrective heart surgery. Among thymic and blood repertoires, usage of V and J genes appeared biased. In unrelated individuals, thymic repertoires overlapped highly, according to related research.

The TCR comes from a boy under two years old with a congenital heart defect. The sequenced sample was thymocytes. The chain carries TRBV5-1 and TRBJ2-5; TRBD2 matches 9 bases. The CDR3 bases are TGCGCCAGCAGCTCCATTAATAGCGGGAGCAAAGAGACCCAGTACTTC. This gives the protein CASSSINSGSKETQYF. The complete variable domain, with remaining parts taken from reference TRBV5-1 and TRBJ2-5, reads KAGVTQTPRYLIKTRGQQVTLSCSPISGHRSVSWYQQTPGQGLQFLFEYFSETQRNKGNFPGRFSGRQFSNSRSEMNVSTLELGDSALYLCASSSINSGSKETQYFGPGTRLLVL.